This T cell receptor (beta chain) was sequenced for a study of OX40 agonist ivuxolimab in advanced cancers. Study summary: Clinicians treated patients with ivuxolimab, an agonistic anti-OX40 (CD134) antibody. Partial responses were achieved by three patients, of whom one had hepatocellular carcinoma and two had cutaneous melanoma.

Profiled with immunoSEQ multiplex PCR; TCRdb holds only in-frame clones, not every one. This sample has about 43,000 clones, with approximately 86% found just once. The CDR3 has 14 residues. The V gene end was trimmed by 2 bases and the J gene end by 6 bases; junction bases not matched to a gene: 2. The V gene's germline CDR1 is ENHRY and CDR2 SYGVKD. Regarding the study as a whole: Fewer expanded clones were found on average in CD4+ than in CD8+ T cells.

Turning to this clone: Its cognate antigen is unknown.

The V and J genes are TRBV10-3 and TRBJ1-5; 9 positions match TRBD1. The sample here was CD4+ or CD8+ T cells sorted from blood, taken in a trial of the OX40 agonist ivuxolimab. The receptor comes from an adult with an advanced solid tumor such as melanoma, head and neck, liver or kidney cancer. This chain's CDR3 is CAISEGQGSQPQHF. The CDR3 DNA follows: TGTGCCATCAGTGAGGGACAGGGGTCTCAGCCCCAGCATTTT.